This T cell receptor (beta chain) comes out of a study of CD8 T cells in ankylosing spondylitis. V was clipped by 1 base and J by 4 bases; unmatched bases: 6. Germline V gives CDR1 SGHRS, CDR2 YFSETQ. CDR3 length: 16 amino acids. Libraries of TCR beta came from quantitative 5'-RACE with molecular barcodes. TCRdb independently ran MiXCR on the 5' RACE reads; one entry per CDR3 protein. Altogether 220,000 or so distinct CDR3 sequences are present, roughly a tenth being singletons, with the ten largest covering around a fifth. Findings and limits, study-wide: Disease-linked clones reportedly concentrated significantly in matched ankylosing spondylitis synovial fluid. Some motif variants were previously reported in reactive arthritis synovial fluid and blood. Among TCR beta sequences, a motif of roughly 8 highly homologous variants appeared characteristic of ankylosing spondylitis blood.

There are many counts of this clonotype. As yet, its antigen is unknown. This TCR was recovered from a male donor with ankylosing spondylitis or in good health (not recorded which). The V gene is TRBV5-1, the J gene TRBJ2-3; 10 bases align to TRBD2. The material sequenced was blood, either unsorted or a sorted T cell fraction (not recorded which). The CDR3 spells CASSLSSGGNADTQYF. The CDR3 DNA reads TGCGCCAGCAGCTTGAGTAGCGGGGGGAATGCAGATACGCAGTATTTT.